The source of this T cell receptor beta chain is a study of T cells in pancreatic ductal adenocarcinoma. Notes on the study in general: Tumor samples had fewer productive templates and 7.5 to 9.5-fold fewer unique clonotypes than blood. The resected pancreatic cancer cohort was biased toward the minority with early-stage disease. Comparisons of tumor and blood clonality may show falsely lower tumor diversity. Tumor and blood clonality did not differ significantly, about 0.1 versus 0.065.

Notes on this clone: Its specificity is unknown.

CDR3 length: 16 amino acids. J lost 3 bases, V lost 7 bases, and 13 bases had no gene match. Per germline, CDR1 MRHNA and CDR2 SNTAGT. Repertoires were generated with immunoSEQ multiplex PCR, while TCRdb's copy carries only in-frame clones and drops some. The profile shows roughly 17,000 clones, 85% to 90% of them singletons. The selected patients with pancreatic ductal adenocarcinoma had surgery but no neoadjuvant therapy. The rearrangement links TRBV6-4 to TRBJ1-2; 8 bases line up with TRBD1. The source of this sequence is a human donor with pancreatic ductal adenocarcinoma. The sequenced sample was PBMCs. CDR3 amino acids: CASNSRTGSGDYGYTF. The CDR3 DNA follows: TGTGCCAGCAACTCAAGGACAGGGAGCGGTGACTATGGCTACACCTTC.